Listed below are T cell receptor beta chains from one sample, sequenced in a study of T cell repertoires in cytomegalovirus infection. TCRdb itself ran the reads through MiXCR, one entry per CDR3 protein. The profile shows some 600,000 distinct CDR3 sequences, around 24% of them singletons. Sequenced sample: CD8+ T cells from PBMCs. The receptors were sampled from a human donor in good health (CMV status not recorded). Some clones in this sample may be carry-over from other donors' samples. CDR3s include the opening cysteine and the closing phenylalanine or tryptophan. The D gene is left open where the match is weak. Clone size, where shown, is once, few, many, or a class for clones that have expanded.

- TRBJ2-3 many TRBV7-2 TGTGCCAGCAGCCAAGGGGGCGGGAGAGGCACAGATACGCAGTATTTT CASSQGGGRGTDTQYF
- TRBJ2-3 many TRBV11-1 TGTGCCAGCAGTCCCGTGGGGGGAGAGGCAGATACGCAGTATTTT CASSPVGGEADTQYF
- TRBJ1-2 few TRBV14 TGTGCCAGCAGCCAAGTCGGATTTAACTATGGCTACACCTTC CASSQVGFNYGYTF
- TRBJ2-5 - TRBV29-1 TGCAGCGTTGTAACACCGATAAAGGGGGTCCTGTACTTC CSVVTPIKGVLYF
TRBD1 TRBJ2-5 few TRBV19 TGTGCCAGTAGTGCCTTATCAACAGGGGAAGAGTCCCAGTACTTC CASSALSTGEESQYF
- TRBJ2-7 - TRBV14 TGTGCCAGCAGCCAAGATTGGGACACCTACGAGCAGTACTTC CASSQDWDTYEQYF
TRBD2 TRBJ2-1 - TRBV11-3 TGTGCCAGCAGCCCAAGGACTAGCGGGGGGGCCAATGAGCAGTTCTTC CASSPRTSGGANEQFF
TRBD1 TRBJ2-5 - TRBV29-1 TGCAGCGTTGGTCGGGACAGGGGAGAGACCCAGTACTTC CSVGRDRGETQYF
TRBD1 TRBJ2-1 many TRBV7-9 TGTGCCAGCAGCTATAACAGGGGGTTTACCCAGGATGAGCAGTTCTTC CASSYNRGFTQDEQFF
TRBD1 TRBJ1-2 - TRBV29-1 TGCAGCGTCAAGGACAGGGGGGGCTACACCTTC CSVKDRGGYTF
- TRBJ2-3 many TRBV7-8 TGTGCCAGCACCAAGGGGTGGCGGTCGGATACGCAGTATTTT CASTKGWRSDTQYF
TRBD1 TRBJ2-6 - TRBV27 TGTGCCAGCAGTCCCCTGGGACAGGGTCCCCCAAGGGCCAACGTCCTGACTTTC CASSPLGQGPPRANVLTF
- TRBJ1-2 few TRBV29-1 TGCAGCGTCCCGGGGGCCTTCGATGGCTACACCTTC CSVPGAFDGYTF
- TRBJ2-5 - TRBV18 TGTGCCAGCTCACCTGCGGGACTGGGGGAGACCCAGTACTTC CASSPAGLGETQYF
- TRBJ2-7 few TRBV2 TGTGCCAGCAGTGAGGGGGACACTCCGTACGAGCAGTACTTC CASSEGDTPYEQYF
- TRBJ1-2 few TRBV6-5 TGTGCCAGCAGTTACAGCGCGCAGGACTATGGCTACACCTTC CASSYSAQDYGYTF
- TRBJ2-3 - TRBV7-6 TGTGCCAGCAGCTCCGCCGAGGGGGGCACAGATACGCAGTATTTT CASSSAEGGTDTQYF
- TRBJ1-2 few TRBV29-1 TGCAGCGTCCCCCCTGGCGGGGGTGGCTATGGCTACACCTTC CSVPPGGGGYGYTF
- TRBJ2-4 - TRBV29-1 TGCAGCGTTGTGGGGTTAGCCAAAAACATTCAGTACTTC CSVVGLAKNIQYF
TRBD2 TRBJ2-2 - TRBV6-5 TGTGCCAGCAGTTACTCGGCTAGCGGGGGGGCTCGGAACGGGGAGCTGTTTTTT CASSYSASGGARNGELFF
- TRBJ2-7 many TRBV7-9 TGTGCCAGCAGCCCCGCGGTAGGAGTCTACGAGCAGTACTTC CASSPAVGVYEQYF
- TRBJ2-5 - TRBV7-9 TGTGCCAGCAGAAAAGGGGAGACCCAGTACTTC CASRKGETQYF
- TRBJ1-1 few TRBV7-9 TGTGCCAGCAGCTCACCGAAAGGGACTGAAGCTTTCTTT CASSSPKGTEAFF
- TRBJ2-7 few TRBV7-9 TGTGCCAGTAGCTTAGGACATAGACCCTACGAGCAGTACTTC CASSLGHRPYEQYF